A selection of T cell receptor beta chains follows, all from one sample in a study of blood T cell repertoires in COVID-19. Data came from immunoSEQ multiplex PCR; TCRdb stores just in-frame clones and leaves some out. The profile covers approximately 73,000 clones, with roughly 80% appearing a single time and 0.83% taken by the ten largest. The material sequenced was peripheral blood. Source of these receptors: an older woman with acute or convalescent COVID-19. The CDR3 runs from the conserved cysteine through the conserved F or W. D genes are given only for firm matches. Some rows have no size entry. The others give once, few or many, or a class for an expanded clone.

TRBV29-1	TRBJ2-1	NA	TRBD2	TGCAGCGCTCCCCAACTAGCGGGGGGGGACAATGAGCAGTTCTTC	CSAPQLAGGDNEQFF
TRBV19	TRBJ1-2	NA	TRBD1	TGTGCCAGCACGGGACAGAGAGACTATGGCTACACCTTC	CASTGQRDYGYTF
TRBV18	TRBJ1-5	few	NA	TGTGCCAGCTCACCTACCGGAGGGAGTGAGCCCCAGCATTTT	CASSPTGGSEPQHF
TRBV25-1	TRBJ1-5	NA	NA	TGTGCCAGCAGTGACGTCTCTGTATGCAATCAGCCCCAGCATTTT	CASSDVSVCNQPQHF
TRBV20-1	TRBJ2-1	NA	NA	TGCAGTGCTAGTTGGAGACTACCCAGCTCCTACAATGAGCAGTTCTTC	CSASWRLPSSYNEQFF
TRBV11-2	TRBJ2-3	NA	TRBD2	TGTGCCAGCAGCAAAAGCGGGAACCTGGCGGATACGCAGTATTTT	CASSKSGNLADTQYF
TRBV7-2	TRBJ2-5	NA	TRBD2	TGTGCCAGCAGCTCGGGGACTAGCGGGGGCCAAGAGACCCAGTACTTC	CASSSGTSGGQETQYF
TRBV7-2	TRBJ1-2	NA	NA	TGTGCCAGCAGCTTAGCTGCCAGACTTGATGGCTACACCTTC	CASSLAARLDGYTF
TRBV28	TRBJ2-7	NA	TRBD1	TGTGCCAGCAGTTACCGCATCCGGACAGGGGGCGACGAGCAGTACTTC	CASSYRIRTGGDEQYF
TRBV27	TRBJ2-1	NA	NA	TGTGCCAGCAGTTTATCGGACTTCCCCTACAATGAGCAGTTCTTC	CASSLSDFPYNEQFF
TRBV15	TRBJ2-3	few	TRBD2	TGTGCCACCACTCAAATGGCGGGGGGAACAGATACGCAGTATTTT	CATTQMAGGTDTQYF
TRBV6-5	TRBJ1-1	NA	TRBD1	TGTGCCAGCAGTTACCAACAGGGGGCGCGTACTGAAGCTTTCTTT	CASSYQQGARTEAFF
TRBV12-3/TRBV12-4	TRBJ2-3	NA	TRBD1	TGTGCCAGCAGTTTAGCGGGGACAGTTACGCAGTATTTT	CASSLAGTVTQYF
TRBV3-1/TRBV3-2	TRBJ1-4	NA	NA	TGTGCCAGCAGCCAAGATCTACGAGATTGGAAACTGTTTTTT	CASSQDLRDWKLFF
TRBV14	TRBJ2-1	once	TRBD2	TGTGCCAGCAGCCCGTCGGGGGGACTCAACAATGAGCAGTTCTTC	CASSPSGGLNNEQFF
TRBV5-1	TRBJ2-7	NA	TRBD2	TGCGCCAGCACCTGGGGGGGACTAGCGGGGAAAGGGTCTCGGGTGCAGTACTTC	CASTWGGLAGKGSRVQYF
TRBV18	TRBJ2-7	NA	NA	TGTGCCAGCTCACCCGACAGCCGGGACGAGCAGTACTTC	CASSPDSRDEQYF
TRBV7-2	TRBJ2-2	few	NA	TGTGCCAGCAGCCTTGTCTGGAACACCGGGGAGCTGTTTTTT	CASSLVWNTGELFF
TRBV7-2	TRBJ1-3	NA	NA	TGTGCCAGCAGCGATCACCGAGCGAGTGGAAACACCATATATTTT	CASSDHRASGNTIYF
TRBV5-6	TRBJ2-5	NA	TRBD2	TGTGCCAGCAGCCCGGCCGGGGGGGCCGAGACCCAGTACTTC	CASSPAGGAETQYF